These T cell receptor beta chains were read from a single sample in a study of control samples from healthy donors and cancer patients. The method was immunoSEQ multiplex PCR; TCRdb's version includes in-frame clones alone and lacks a portion of them. Here the sample spans tens of thousands of clones, about 89% being singletons. Input material: blood. The receptors were sampled from a man aged 50 to 60 in good health. Each CDR3 is given with its conserved first and last residue. D genes are given only for firm matches. Part of the rows lack a size; the others show once, few, many or a class for expanded clones.

V,D,J,size,DNA,CDR3
TRBV7-6,TRBD1,TRBJ2-7,-,TGTGCCAGCAGTCGCGACCCGGGACAGGGGGCATACGGGCAGTACTTC,CASSRDPGQGAYGQYF
TRBV19,-,TRBJ2-7,-,TGTGCCAGTAGTAAACTAGCAAGCTACGAGCAGTACTTC,CASSKLASYEQYF
TRBV4-1,-,TRBJ2-5,-,TGCGCCAGCAGCCAAGAGGGAACACAGACCCAGTACTTC,CASSQEGTQTQYF
TRBV19,-,TRBJ1-1,-,TGTGCCAGTAGTTCCCAGATCAACACTGAAGCTTTCTTT,CASSSQINTEAFF
TRBV2,TRBD1,TRBJ1-5,-,TGTGCCAGCACAGGGGGGAATCAGCCCCAGCATTTT,CASTGGNQPQHF
TRBV5-4,TRBD1,TRBJ1-1,-,TGTGCCAGCAGCTTGGGAGGACAGGGGGCAGGTACTGAAGCTTTCTTT,CASSLGGQGAGTEAFF
TRBV5-6,-,TRBJ1-4,-,TGTGCCAGCACCCCCCGAAGGGATTCAACTAATGAAAAACTGTTTTTT,CASTPRRDSTNEKLFF
TRBV29-1,-,TRBJ1-1,-,TGCAGCGTTGGAGGGGACCTAAGGACTGAAGCTTTCTTT,CSVGGDLRTEAFF
TRBV25-1,-,TRBJ1-6,-,TGTGCCAGCAGATACGGACGTTCCTATAATTCACCCCTCCACTTT,CASRYGRSYNSPLHF
TRBV12-3/TRBV12-4,-,TRBJ1-1,-,TGTGCCAGCACCGACAATTCTGGTGCTTTCTTT,CASTDNSGAFF
TRBV19,-,TRBJ1-5,-,TGTGCCAGTAGTATATGGGCCGGTTATAGCAATCAGCCCCAGCATTTT,CASSIWAGYSNQPQHF
TRBV24-1,-,TRBJ1-1,-,TGTGCCACCAGTGATTTGCAAGAAGAGGGAACTGAAGCTTTCTTT,CATSDLQEEGTEAFF
TRBV6-5,TRBD1,TRBJ2-5,-,TGTGCCAGCAGTTACCGACAGGGGAACGGGGAGACCCAGTACTTC,CASSYRQGNGETQYF
TRBV4-3,-,TRBJ1-4,few,TGCGCCAGCAGCCAAGATGTAACTAATGAAAAACTGTTTTTT,CASSQDVTNEKLFF
TRBV4-2,TRBD2,TRBJ2-1,-,TGTGCCAGCAGCCCCAGCGGGAGCGATTACAATGAGCAGTTCTTC,CASSPSGSDYNEQFF
TRBV4-2,-,TRBJ2-5,-,TGTGCCAGCAGCTCTGCGCGGGCGGGGGCTCAAGAGACCCAGTACTTC,CASSSARAGAQETQYF
TRBV12-3/TRBV12-4,-,TRBJ2-5,-,TGTGCCAGCAGCCTTAGCGTCCAAGAGACCCAGTACTTC,CASSLSVQETQYF
TRBV7-6,-,TRBJ1-1,-,TGTGCCAGCAGCCTTCATACAGGGAACACTGAAGCTTTCTTT,CASSLHTGNTEAFF
TRBV9,TRBD2,TRBJ2-3,-,TGTGCCAGCAGCGTAGCCGGTCTAGCGGGATCCCCAGATACGCAGTATTTT,CASSVAGLAGSPDTQYF
TRBV19,-,TRBJ1-5,-,TGTGCCAGTAGATCTTTAAGGGACGGTCCTGGGCCCCAGCATTTT,CASRSLRDGPGPQHF
TRBV18,-,TRBJ1-1,-,TGTGCCAGCTCACCGGACCGAGAGGCTAGTGGTGAAGCTTTCTTT,CASSPDREASGEAFF
TRBV11-3,-,TRBJ2-1,-,TGTGCCAGCAGCCTCCCTAGGGGGGGCTCCCCCCCCCATGAGCAGTTCTTC,CASSLPRGGSPPHEQFF
TRBV30,TRBD1,TRBJ1-1,-,TGTGCCTGGGACAGGGGAGGCGACACTGAAGCTTTCTTT,CAWDRGGDTEAFF
TRBV7-2,-,TRBJ2-2,-,TGTGCCAGCAGCCGCGACCTGAGTATGGGGGAGCTGTTTTTT,CASSRDLSMGELFF
TRBV24-1,-,TRBJ2-3,-,TGTGCCACCAGTGATCCCCGGACGGAAACAGATACGCAGTATTTT,CATSDPRTETDTQYF
TRBV4-2,TRBD2,TRBJ2-5,-,TGTGCCAGCAGCCAAACTAGCGGGGGGGCCTGGGGAGAGACCCAGTACTTC,CASSQTSGGAWGETQYF
TRBV7-2,-,TRBJ1-1,-,TGTGCCAGCAGCTTACAGGGAAAGGGGAACACTGAAGCTTTCTTT,CASSLQGKGNTEAFF